The entry below gives a single TCR beta chain sequence along with its context. Some clones are missing from TCRdb's copy, which holds only in-frame ones; the method was immunoSEQ multiplex PCR. The sample lists more than 45,000 clones, approximately 82% seen once, with around 15% in the top ten. The sample comes from a study of blood T cell repertoires in COVID-19. V shed 4 bases and J shed 5 bases, with 14 bases lying between them. The germline V gene has CDR1 MNHEY and CDR2 SMNVEV (reference sequence). The CDR3 has 14 residues. The sequenced sample was peripheral blood. The V call is TRBV27, the J call TRBJ2-5, with D uncertain. The TCR was taken from a human donor in a cohort sampled during active COVID-19. The CDR3 region has the DNA TGTGCCAGCAGTTCCACTCCTAGTCTCGAGACCCAGTACTTC. This translates into CASSSTPSLETQYF.